The rows below give T cell receptor beta chains drawn from one sample of a study of radiotherapy plus CTLA-4 blockade in lung cancer. Only in-frame clones appear in the TCRdb table, and some are missing; sequencing was by immunoSEQ multiplex PCR. The sample gives roughly 88,000 clones, roughly 85% of which show up once; 0.65% to 0.9% is in the top ten. Sequencing used peripheral blood, obtained from a patient treated with radiotherapy plus ipilimumab. The receptors were gathered from a human donor with non-small cell lung cancer who had stable disease on radiotherapy plus ipilimumab. Each CDR3 is given with its conserved first and last residue. A D gene is named only where the DNA matches it firmly. Some rows have no size entry. The others give once, few or many, or a class for an expanded clone.

D gene	V gene	clone size	J gene	CDR3 DNA	CDR3 protein
TRBD2	TRBV27	-	TRBJ2-3	TGTGCCAGCAGTATCCGAGGACTAGCGGGAGGACCAGATACGCAGTATTTT	CASSIRGLAGGPDTQYF
-	TRBV19	-	TRBJ1-5	TGTGCCAGTAGTAACTACCGGGACGACCCTCATCAGCCCCAGCATTTT	CASSNYRDDPHQPQHF
-	TRBV9	-	TRBJ2-5	TGTGCCAGCAGCGTAGTAGGGGGGCGGCAAGAGACCCAGTACTTC	CASSVVGGRQETQYF
TRBD1	TRBV6-1	-	TRBJ1-5	TGTGCCAGCAGTGTGACAGGGGGCGCGGATAGCAATCAGCCCCAGCATTTT	CASSVTGGADSNQPQHF
TRBD2	TRBV7-9	-	TRBJ2-1	TGTGCCAGCAGCTTGGGTCTAGCGGGAGGAATTGAGCAGTTCTTC	CASSLGLAGGIEQFF
-	TRBV6-4	-	TRBJ1-2	TGTGCCAGCAGTGACGGGAGGGGCTACACCTTC	CASSDGRGYTF
TRBD2	TRBV6-4	once	TRBJ2-1	TGTGCCAGTGCTAGCGGTCCTTCCTACAATGAGCAGTTCTTC	CASASGPSYNEQFF
TRBD2	TRBV7-3	few	TRBJ2-7	TGTGCCAGCAGCCTCTCAAGCGGGAGCTACGAGCAGTACTTC	CASSLSSGSYEQYF
TRBD2	TRBV30	-	TRBJ2-1	TGTGCCTGGAGTGCTCGCACGGGGACTAGCGGGAGTCACCCGGGCCAGTTCTTC	CAWSARTGTSGSHPGQFF
-	TRBV6-1	-	TRBJ2-7	TGTGCCAGCAGTGAAGCTCCAGGGATCGGCGAGCAGTACTTC	CASSEAPGIGEQYF
TRBD2	TRBV19	-	TRBJ2-7	TGTGCCAGTAAAGTTACGGGGGGTTACGAGCAGTACTTC	CASKVTGGYEQYF
-	TRBV11-2	-	TRBJ2-3	TGTGCCAGCAGCATGTTGGGGAGACAAAGCACAGATACGCAGTATTTT	CASSMLGRQSTDTQYF
TRBD1	TRBV18	once	TRBJ1-2	TGTGCCAGCTCAGCGACCGGGACAGAGACTAACTATGGCTACACCTTC	CASSATGTETNYGYTF
-	TRBV6-5	few	TRBJ2-2	TGTGCCAGCAATAGGGCAGCGAACACCGGGGAGCTGTTTTTT	CASNRAANTGELFF
TRBD2	TRBV27	-	TRBJ2-1	TGTGCCAGCAGTTTATCAGCGGGGGGGTACAATGAGCAGTTCTTC	CASSLSAGGYNEQFF
-	TRBV5-1	-	TRBJ1-4	TGCGCCAGCAGCTTGGATGGACTGGCGAGAGAAAAACTGTTTTTT	CASSLDGLAREKLFF
TRBD1	TRBV2	-	TRBJ2-2	TGTGCCAGTTTTGGACAGGGGGATAGAGGGGCCGGGAGGCTGTTTTTT	CASFGQGDRGAGRLFF
TRBD1	TRBV5-8	-	TRBJ1-5	TGTGCCAGCAGCCTTCCGGGACAGGGGCATCAGCCCCAGCATTTT	CASSLPGQGHQPQHF
-	TRBV6-5	few	TRBJ2-7	TGTGCCAGCAGTTACTCGATATACGAGCAGTACTTC	CASSYSIYEQYF
TRBD1	TRBV10-3	-	TRBJ1-1	TGTGCCATCAGGGTGGGACAGGGGGCCGATGAAGCTTTCTTT	CAIRVGQGADEAFF
TRBD2	TRBV18	-	TRBJ2-5	TGTGCCAGCTCACCCACTAGCGCGGAGACCCAGTACTTC	CASSPTSAETQYF
-	TRBV28	once	TRBJ2-7	TGTGCCAGCAGTCGAATCCCGGCCCGCCCCAGCTACGAGCAGTACTTC	CASSRIPARPSYEQYF
TRBD1	TRBV5-7	-	TRBJ2-7	TGTGCCAGCAGCCGGGACAGCTCTACCTACGAGCAGTACTTC	CASSRDSSTYEQYF
-	TRBV2	-	TRBJ2-2	TGTGCCAGCAGTAAGACAGGTTTAACCGGGGAGCTGTTTTTT	CASSKTGLTGELFF
-	TRBV30	-	TRBJ1-2	TGTGCCTGGCCACGGGCGGGACCCAACTATGGCTACACCTTC	CAWPRAGPNYGYTF
-	TRBV27	once	TRBJ2-1	TGTGCCAGCAGGGCAGGGGGGAAAAACAATGAGCAGTTCTTC	CASRAGGKNNEQFF
-	TRBV30	-	TRBJ1-2	TGTGCCTGGAGCGCAATTAGAAACTATGGCTACACCTTC	CAWSAIRNYGYTF
-	TRBV28	few	TRBJ2-7	TGTGCCAGCAGCCCCGGGTACGAGCAGTACTTC	CASSPGYEQYF
-	TRBV29-1	-	TRBJ1-1	TGCAGCGTTGTGAGGGTTACTGAAGCTTTCTTT	CSVVRVTEAFF
-	TRBV14	-	TRBJ1-1	TGTGCCAGCAGCCAACAGGCCAACACTGAAGCTTTCTTT	CASSQQANTEAFF
-	TRBV21-1	-	TRBJ2-7	TGTGCCAGCAGCAAAGCGGTAATTACCTACGAGCAGTACTTC	CASSKAVITYEQYF
-	TRBV19	-	TRBJ1-6	TGTGCCAGTCAGGGGTTGAGTAATTCACCCCTCCACTTT	CASQGLSNSPLHF
-	TRBV5-1	-	TRBJ1-2	TGCGCCAGCAGCTTGTTCGGGACTCAAAAGATATTGGGGTCCTATGGCTACACCTTC	CASSLFGTQKILGSYGYTF
-	TRBV9	-	TRBJ2-7	TGTGCCAGCAGCGTGGGGGTAGGCAACGAGCAGTACTTC	CASSVGVGNEQYF
-	TRBV5-4	-	TRBJ2-5	TGTGCCAGCAGCACGCAACAGGTTCAAGAGACCCAGTACTTC	CASSTQQVQETQYF
-	TRBV5-6	-	TRBJ1-2	TGTGCCAGCAACTTTTGGAGTACCGACTATGGCTACACCTTC	CASNFWSTDYGYTF
TRBD2	TRBV4-1	medium-sized	TRBJ2-7	TGCGCCAGCAGCGTTGAGGGACTAGCGGGACGCGAGCAGTACTTC	CASSVEGLAGREQYF
-	TRBV13	-	TRBJ2-7	TGTGCCAGCAGCTTAGGAGGGGGGAGGACCTACGAGCAGTACTTC	CASSLGGGRTYEQYF
TRBD2	TRBV9	-	TRBJ2-1	TGTGCCAGCAATCGGGCGGGAGTCAATGAGCAGTTCTTC	CASNRAGVNEQFF
-	TRBV18	-	TRBJ2-5	TGTGCCAGCTCACCACAGGAAGTGTACCAAGAGACCCAGTACTTC	CASSPQEVYQETQYF
-	TRBV9	-	TRBJ1-6	TGTGCCAGCAGCGTAGCCAGGGTGGGGGGAACCCTCCACTTT	CASSVARVGGTLHF
-	TRBV28	-	TRBJ1-5	TGTGCCAGCAGTGCTCCCCGAGGGCCCCAGCATTTT	CASSAPRGPQHF
-	TRBV27	-	TRBJ1-1	TGTGCCAGCGGGAAGACAGTCCAGGGCACTGAAGCTTTCTTT	CASGKTVQGTEAFF
-	TRBV5-1	-	TRBJ2-7	TGCGCCAGCAGCTCTGGACAGCAGGCAGCTCGTGAGCAGTACTTC	CASSSGQQAAREQYF
-	TRBV5-6	-	TRBJ2-6	TGTGCCAGCAGCCCATACTCTGGGGCCAACGTCCTGACTTTC	CASSPYSGANVLTF
TRBD2	TRBV5-1	-	TRBJ2-3	TGCGCCAGCAGCTTGCGTTGGGGGGGAGATACGCAGTATTTT	CASSLRWGGDTQYF
TRBD1	TRBV6-5	-	TRBJ2-5	TGTGCCAGCAGCTTAGACAGGGATGGGACCCAGTACTTC	CASSLDRDGTQYF
TRBD1	TRBV28	-	TRBJ1-5	TGTGCCAGCAGTTTCGGTGGGACAGGGGGCAGCAATCAGCCCCAGCATTTT	CASSFGGTGGSNQPQHF
TRBD1	TRBV27	-	TRBJ1-5	TGTGCCAGCGCACGACAGGGGGGAGATCAGCCCCAGCATTTT	CASARQGGDQPQHF
-	TRBV27	-	TRBJ1-1	TGTGCCAGCAGTTTATGGAGGGCCAACACTGAAGCTTTCTTT	CASSLWRANTEAFF
TRBD2	TRBV6-6	few	TRBJ2-1	TGTGCCAGCAGTTCTCCACTAGCGGGAGGTTTCAATGAGCAGTTCTTC	CASSSPLAGGFNEQFF
-	TRBV19	-	TRBJ1-5	TGTGCCAGTAGTATAGAGGGATTTAGCAATCAGCCCCAGCATTTT	CASSIEGFSNQPQHF
TRBD2	TRBV6-1	-	TRBJ2-3	TGTGCCAGCAGTGAATCAAGCGGGGGGGTCACAGATACGCAGTATTTT	CASSESSGGVTDTQYF
TRBD1	TRBV28	-	TRBJ1-4	TGTGCCAGCAGCCGGGGGCAGGGGGGTGAAAAACTGTTTTTT	CASSRGQGGEKLFF
-	TRBV28	few	TRBJ2-1	TGTGCCAGCGGACTACCCCCGGACGGCGAGCAGTTCTTC	CASGLPPDGEQFF
TRBD1	TRBV6-5	-	TRBJ1-4	TGTGCCAGCAGTTATGGGACAGATAATGAAAAACTGTTTTTT	CASSYGTDNEKLFF
-	TRBV10-3	-	TRBJ2-7	TGTGCCATCAGTGAGGGCCGGATTTACGAGCAGTACTTC	CAISEGRIYEQYF
-	TRBV7-2	-	TRBJ1-1	TGTGCCAGCAGCCCCCCTAAACAGTTGGGTTCGTACACTGAAGCTTTCTTT	CASSPPKQLGSYTEAFF
TRBD2	TRBV6-5	-	TRBJ2-1	TGTGCCAGCAGAGCCGGGACTAGCGGCTACAATGAGCAGTTCTTC	CASRAGTSGYNEQFF
-	TRBV4-1	-	TRBJ2-7	TGCGCCAGCAGCCAAGACTCTGGCTCCTACGAGCAGTACTTC	CASSQDSGSYEQYF